This T cell receptor (beta chain) was obtained from a study of T cells in Graves' hyperthyroidism and ophthalmopathy. Trimming left V 0 bases short and J 5 bases short, with 13 bases between. This CDR3 comprises 15 residues. Germline CDR1 reads SNHLY; CDR2 reads FYNNEI. In its sample, this clonotype was seen a few times. Patients were excluded for uncontrolled infection, other autoimmune disease, pregnancy or lactation. The TCR beta CDR3 regions underwent amplification using RNA transcripts as the source. The primer set for the first-round RT-PCR of the TCR CDR3 was HTBI. TCRdb recomputed calls from the multiplex PCR reads with MiXCR, one row per CDR3 protein. Of hundreds of thousands of distinct CDR3 sequences in the sample, approximately 15% were seen once.

The rearrangement links TRBV2 to TRBJ2-5; D ambiguous. Sample: blood. The receptor was isolated from a woman aged 40 to 55 with Graves' ophthalmopathy. Here the CDR3 DNA reads TGTGCCAGCAGTGAAGCGCTCGGCCTATGGGAGACCCAGTACTTC. Translated, it gives CASSEALGLWETQYF.